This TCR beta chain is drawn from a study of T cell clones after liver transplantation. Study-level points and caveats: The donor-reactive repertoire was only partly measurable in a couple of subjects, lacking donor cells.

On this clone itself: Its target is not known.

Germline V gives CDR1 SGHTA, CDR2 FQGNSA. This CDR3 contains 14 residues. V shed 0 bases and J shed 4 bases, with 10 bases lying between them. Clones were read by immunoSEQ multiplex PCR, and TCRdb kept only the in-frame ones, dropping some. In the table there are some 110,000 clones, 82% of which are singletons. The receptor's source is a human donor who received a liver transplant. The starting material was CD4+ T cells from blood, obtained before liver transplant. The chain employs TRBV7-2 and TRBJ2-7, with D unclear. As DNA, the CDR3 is TGTGCCAGCAGCTTAGCGCGAAGGGTTTACGAGCAGTACTTC. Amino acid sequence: CASSLARRVYEQYF.